Below, 8 T cell receptor beta chains from the same sample are listed, as sequenced in a study of control samples from healthy donors and cancer patients. Repertoires were generated with immunoSEQ multiplex PCR, while TCRdb's copy carries only in-frame clones and drops some. The sample records 100,000 or so clones, roughly nine tenths being singletons. Sequenced input: blood. These receptors came from a woman aged 25 to 45 in good health.

This clone was counted a few times. The V and J genes are TRBV6-6 and TRBJ1-4; 8 bases are a match to TRBD1. Germline V lookup: CDR1 MNHNY, CDR2 SVGAGI (reference sequence). This CDR3 comprises 13 residues. The J segment lost 5 bases and the V segment lost 8 bases, leaving 4 bases of the junction unmatched. The chain's CDR3 is CASGTGNNEKLFF. The CDR3 DNA is TGTGCCAGCGGGACAGGAAACAATGAAAAACTGTTTTTT.

The V gene is TRBV7-8, the J gene TRBJ2-7; TRBD2 matches at 9 bases. The ends lost 5 bases at V and 2 bases at J; junction bases unmatched: 10. Germline CDR1 and CDR2: SGHVS and FQNEAQ. This CDR3 spans 16 amino acids. The chain's CDR3 is CASSGGGGGGPYEQYF. DNA for the CDR3: TGTGCCAGCAGCGGGGGGGGCGGGGGGGGCCCCTACGAGCAGTACTTC.

This sequence joins TRBV28 and TRBJ1-1; D call uncertain. Germline lookup yields CDR1 MDHEN and CDR2 SYDVKM. The CDR3 runs to 13 residues. V shed 2 bases and J shed 8 bases, with 12 bases lying between them. The CDR3 spells CASSLLGKPEAFF. CDR3 coding DNA: TGTGCCAGCAGTTTACTGGGGAAACCAGAAGCTTTCTTT.

V and J are TRBV5-1 and TRBJ2-1, with TRBD1 matching over 9 bases. There are 15 residues in the CDR3. Per germline, CDR1 SGHRS and CDR2 YFSETQ. V trimming: 4 bases; J trimming: 8 bases; junction bases outside the gene matches: 10. Here the CDR3 reads CASSPPQGAHDEQFF. The CDR3 nucleotides read TGCGCCAGCAGCCCCCCACAGGGGGCGCATGATGAGCAGTTCTTC.

The rearrangement links TRBV2 to TRBJ1-1; D call uncertain. V shed 2 bases and J shed 1 base, with 5 bases lying between them. Germline lookup yields CDR1 SNHLY and CDR2 FYNNEI. There are 13 residues in the CDR3. The CDR3 reads CASSEWQNTEAFF. The CDR3 nucleotides read TGTGCCAGCAGTGAATGGCAGAACACTGAAGCTTTCTTT.

The genes are TRBV5-5 and TRBJ2-7; TRBD1 or TRBD2 may be the D gene (6 bases each). With 3 bases removed from V and 3 bases from J, the gap between germline ends came to 13 bases. Per the germline V gene, CDR1 is SGHKS and CDR2 is YYEKEE (reference sequence). The CDR3 totals 14 residues. CDR3 residues: CASSSGAAGYEQYF. CDR3 in DNA: TGTGCCAGCAGCTCGGGGGCCGCGGGCTACGAGCAGTACTTC. Full variable domain (outside the CDR3, taken from reference TRBV5-5 and TRBJ2-7): DAGVTQSPTHLIKTRGQQVTLRCSPISGHKSVSWYQQVLGQGPQFIFQYYEKEERGRGNFPDRFSARQFPNYSSELNVNALLLGDSALYLCASSSGAAGYEQYFGPGTRLTVT.

This clone has only a few counts. This chain links TRBV6-1 with TRBJ2-6; D is perhaps TRBD1 (6 bases). V lost 4 bases to trimming and J lost 0 bases, with 13 bases between them. The CDR3 loop spans 17 amino acids. From germline, CDR1 is MNHNS and CDR2 SASEGT. The CDR3 is CASSGWDTRSGANVLTF. For the CDR3, the DNA is TGTGCCAGCAGTGGTTGGGACACCCGCTCTGGGGCCAACGTCCTGACTTTC.

The chain carries TRBV5-6 and TRBJ2-5; the D is unclear. CDR3 length equals 14 residues. Germline V lookup: CDR1 SGHDT, CDR2 YYEEEE. Trimming left V 2 bases short and J 3 bases short, with 11 bases between. The DNA of the CDR3 is TGTGCCAGCAGCTTTAAGGGCGGAGAAGAGACCCAGTACTTC. This encodes CASSFKGGEETQYF.